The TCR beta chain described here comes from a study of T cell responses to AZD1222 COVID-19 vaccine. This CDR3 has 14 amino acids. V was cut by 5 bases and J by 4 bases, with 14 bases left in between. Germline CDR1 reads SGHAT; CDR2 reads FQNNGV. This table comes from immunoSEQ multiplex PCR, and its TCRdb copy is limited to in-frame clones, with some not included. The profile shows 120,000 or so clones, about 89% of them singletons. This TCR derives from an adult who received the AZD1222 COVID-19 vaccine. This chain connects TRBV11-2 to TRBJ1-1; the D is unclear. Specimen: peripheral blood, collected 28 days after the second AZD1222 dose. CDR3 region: CASSPSEAPTEAFF. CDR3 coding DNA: TGTGCCAGCAGCCCATCAGAAGCCCCCACTGAAGCTTTCTTT.